The 5 T cell receptor beta chains given below trace back to one sample, sequenced in a study of shared T cell receptors in the human thymus. Assay: immunoSEQ multiplex PCR; the TCRdb copy retains only in-frame clones and omits some. The table records roughly 500,000 clones, about 84% of them present only once. These data also formed part of another study, on human thymus T cells.

The sample was thymocytes. These TCRs come from a boy under two years old with a congenital heart defect.

The chain recombines TRBV11-3 with TRBJ2-7; TRBD1 agrees at 8 bases. J lost 0 bases, V lost 1 base, and 5 bases had no gene match. The CDR3 loop spans 16 amino acids. Germline values: CDR1 SGHNT, CDR2 YENEEA. The chain's CDR3 is CASSLGGTGSSYEQYF. For the CDR3, the DNA is TGTGCCAGCAGCTTAGGTGGGACAGGAAGCTCCTACGAGCAGTACTTC.

The V gene is TRBV5-1, the J gene TRBJ2-3, with 8 nucleotides matching TRBD2. Germline CDR1 and CDR2: SGHRS and YFSETQ. The CDR3 runs 15 residues. J was trimmed by 0 bases and V by 4 bases; bases with no gene match: 4. CDR3 protein: CASSHSGGSTDTQYF. The CDR3 nucleotides are TGCGCCAGCAGCCACAGCGGGGGCAGCACAGATACGCAGTATTTT. Based on the CDR3 plus reference TRBV5-1 and TRBJ2-3, the full variable domain is KAGVTQTPRYLIKTRGQQVTLSCSPISGHRSVSWYQQTPGQGLQFLFEYFSETQRNKGNFPGRFSGRQFSNSRSEMNVSTLELGDSALYLCASSHSGGSTDTQYFGPGTRLTVL.

The gene calls are TRBV19 and TRBJ2-7, with 10 nucleotides matching TRBD1. Germline trimming cut 0 bases from V and 5 bases from J; bases unmatched to any gene: 7. There are 16 residues in the CDR3. Germline V CDR1 and CDR2: LNHDA, SQIVND (reference sequence). The CDR3 DNA reads as TGTGCCAGTAGTATAGATCCGGGACAGGGGTACCACGAGCAGTACTTC. Its protein product is CASSIDPGQGYHEQYF. The entire variable domain, with the rest obtained from reference TRBV19 and TRBJ2-7, is as follows: DGGITQSPKYLFRKEGQNVTLSCEQNLNHDAMYWYRQDPGQGLRLIYYSQIVNDFQKGDIAEGYSVSREKKESFPLTVTSAQKNPTAFYLCASSIDPGQGYHEQYFGPGTRLTVT.

The chain is built from TRBV30 and TRBJ2-5; maybe TRBD1 (5 bases). This CDR3 region has 13 residues. V lost 1 base, J lost 2 bases, and 8 bases lay in between. Germline CDR1 GTSNPN, CDR2 SVGIG (reference sequence). CDR3 sequence: CAWSAREQETQYF. CDR3 in DNA: TGTGCCTGGAGTGCCAGGGAACAAGAGACCCAGTACTTC.

This chain uses TRBV2 with TRBJ1-2; D unclear. The germline gives CDR1 SNHLY, CDR2 FYNNEI. V lost 5 bases, J lost 7 bases, and 17 bases lay in between. The CDR3 contains 14 residues. This CDR3 is CASSPGFFLRGYTF. The CDR3 DNA is TGTGCCAGCAGTCCGGGTTTCTTCCTTCGTGGCTACACCTTC.